Listed below are T cell receptor beta chains from one sample, sequenced in a study of T cells in Graves' hyperthyroidism and ophthalmopathy. TCRdb recomputed calls from the multiplex PCR reads with MiXCR, one row per CDR3 protein. The sample lists around 420,000 distinct CDR3 sequences; around a sixth were seen once. Source material: blood. The source of these receptors is a woman aged 18-29 years with Graves' hyperthyroidism. CDR3s include the opening cysteine and the closing phenylalanine or tryptophan. Fields, in order: D gene, J gene, V gene, clone size, CDR3 DNA, CDR3 protein. D genes are given only for firm matches. Only part of the rows carry a size: once, few, many, or a class if the clone is expanded.

d_call: TRBD2; j_call: TRBJ2-1; v_call: TRBV6-1; clone_size: NA; cdr3_nt: TGTGCCAGCAGTGCAAGCGGGGGTTCCTACAATGAGCAGTTCTTC; cdr3_aa: CASSASGGSYNEQFF
d_call: NA; j_call: TRBJ2-6; v_call: TRBV12-5; clone_size: many; cdr3_nt: TGTGCTAGTGGTTTGACAGGGGGGGCCAACGTCCTGACTTTC; cdr3_aa: CASGLTGGANVLTF
d_call: NA; j_call: TRBJ1-5; v_call: TRBV18; clone_size: many; cdr3_nt: TGTGCCAGCTCACCATCCAATAGCAATCAGCCCCAGCATTTT; cdr3_aa: CASSPSNSNQPQHF
d_call: TRBD1; j_call: TRBJ1-2; v_call: TRBV12-3/TRBV12-4; clone_size: many; cdr3_nt: TGTGCCAGCAGACGGACAGGGAACTATGGCTACACCTTC; cdr3_aa: CASRRTGNYGYTF
d_call: NA; j_call: TRBJ2-1; v_call: TRBV4-1; clone_size: many; cdr3_nt: TGCGCCAGCAGCCAAGTGCAACGGACATACAATGAGCAGTTCTTC; cdr3_aa: CASSQVQRTYNEQFF
d_call: NA; j_call: TRBJ2-1; v_call: TRBV7-3; clone_size: NA; cdr3_nt: TGTGCCAGCAGCTTATTTCGGAGCTCCTACAATGAGCAGTTCTTC; cdr3_aa: CASSLFRSSYNEQFF
d_call: NA; j_call: TRBJ2-7; v_call: TRBV10-3; clone_size: NA; cdr3_nt: TGTGCCATCAGTGTAAGTTTACGGGGAGACGAGCAGTACTTC; cdr3_aa: CAISVSLRGDEQYF
d_call: NA; j_call: TRBJ1-2; v_call: TRBV28; clone_size: many; cdr3_nt: TGTGCCAGCAGTTTATTCCCGGGGTACTATGGCTACACCTTC; cdr3_aa: CASSLFPGYYGYTF
d_call: NA; j_call: TRBJ1-2; v_call: TRBV25-1; clone_size: few; cdr3_nt: TGTGCCAGTTCGACGGTGGAGATCTATGGCTACACCTTC; cdr3_aa: CASSTVEIYGYTF
d_call: TRBD2; j_call: TRBJ2-7; v_call: TRBV11-2; clone_size: few; cdr3_nt: TGTGCCAGCAGGGGTCTAGCGGTCTACGAGCAGTACTTC; cdr3_aa: CASRGLAVYEQYF
d_call: NA; j_call: TRBJ2-5; v_call: TRBV9; clone_size: NA; cdr3_nt: TGTGCCAGCAGCTCAGGATCGGGCGCGGAAGGGACCCAGTACTTC; cdr3_aa: CASSSGSGAEGTQYF
d_call: TRBD2; j_call: TRBJ2-1; v_call: TRBV20-1; clone_size: few; cdr3_nt: TGCAGTGCTGAAGCCGGGACTAGCGGCTACAATGAGCAGTTCTTC; cdr3_aa: CSAEAGTSGYNEQFF
d_call: NA; j_call: TRBJ2-7; v_call: TRBV10-2; clone_size: many; cdr3_nt: TGCGCCAGCAGTGAGTCAGGGGGATACGAGCAGTACTTC; cdr3_aa: CASSESGGYEQYF
d_call: NA; j_call: TRBJ2-7; v_call: TRBV12-3/TRBV12-4; clone_size: few; cdr3_nt: TGTGCCAGCAGTTTAAAACTGGGCCTACGTATCTACGAGCATTACTTC; cdr3_aa: CASSLKLGLRIYEHYF
d_call: NA; j_call: TRBJ1-2; v_call: TRBV29-1; clone_size: few; cdr3_nt: TGCAGCGTTGCGGGGGCGCCTAACTATGGCTACACCTTC; cdr3_aa: CSVAGAPNYGYTF
d_call: TRBD1; j_call: TRBJ2-7; v_call: TRBV6-4; clone_size: NA; cdr3_nt: TGTGCCAGCAGTGCACAGGGGGCTTGGACCTACGAGCAGTACTTC; cdr3_aa: CASSAQGAWTYEQYF
d_call: NA; j_call: TRBJ2-1; v_call: TRBV12-3/TRBV12-4; clone_size: many; cdr3_nt: TGTGCCAGCAGTTCTGGTCACAATGAGCAGTTCTTC; cdr3_aa: CASSSGHNEQFF
d_call: NA; j_call: TRBJ1-2; v_call: TRBV29-1; clone_size: many; cdr3_nt: TGCAGCGTTCCTTCTCCCCACGACTTGATTGGCTACACCTTC; cdr3_aa: CSVPSPHDLIGYTF
d_call: TRBD2; j_call: TRBJ2-7; v_call: TRBV12-3/TRBV12-4; clone_size: NA; cdr3_nt: TGTGCCAGCAGCATGACTAGCGGGACGGGCGAGCAGTACTTC; cdr3_aa: CASSMTSGTGEQYF
d_call: TRBD2; j_call: TRBJ2-1; v_call: TRBV5-1; clone_size: few; cdr3_nt: TGCGCCAGCAGCTCTGGGACTAGCGGGGGGGCCACCAATGAGCAGTTCTTC; cdr3_aa: CASSSGTSGGATNEQFF
d_call: NA; j_call: TRBJ2-3; v_call: TRBV11-3; clone_size: many; cdr3_nt: TGTGCCAGCAGTCGAGACCCAGATACGCAGTATTTT; cdr3_aa: CASSRDPDTQYF
d_call: TRBD2; j_call: TRBJ2-7; v_call: TRBV2; clone_size: NA; cdr3_nt: TGTGCCAGCAGTGCTCTGGTAGTTTCGGGACTAGCGTACGAGCAGTACTTC; cdr3_aa: CASSALVVSGLAYEQYF
d_call: NA; j_call: TRBJ2-5; v_call: TRBV13; clone_size: many; cdr3_nt: TGTGCCAGCAGCTCTTCCCCTCAGGGACCCGAGACCCAGTACTTC; cdr3_aa: CASSSSPQGPETQYF
d_call: TRBD1; j_call: TRBJ1-6; v_call: TRBV20-1; clone_size: NA; cdr3_nt: TGCAGTGCTAGAGAAGGACAGGGTAATTCACCCCTCCACTTT; cdr3_aa: CSAREGQGNSPLHF
d_call: NA; j_call: TRBJ2-7; v_call: TRBV15; clone_size: few; cdr3_nt: TGTGCCACCAGCAGAGAGGGGAAGGGTGAGAACGAGCAGTACTTC; cdr3_aa: CATSREGKGENEQYF
d_call: TRBD1; j_call: TRBJ2-1; v_call: TRBV20-1; clone_size: many; cdr3_nt: TGCAGTGCTAGGGCTGGACAGGGGGACTACAATGAGCAGTTCTTC; cdr3_aa: CSARAGQGDYNEQFF
d_call: NA; j_call: TRBJ2-5; v_call: TRBV7-9; clone_size: many; cdr3_nt: TGTGCCAGCAGCTTCATTGGGGGACGGAACCAAGAGACCCAGTACTTC; cdr3_aa: CASSFIGGRNQETQYF
d_call: NA; j_call: TRBJ1-4; v_call: TRBV7-9; clone_size: many; cdr3_nt: TGTGCCAGCAGCTTAGCAACTAATGAAAAACTGTTTTTT; cdr3_aa: CASSLATNEKLFF
d_call: TRBD2; j_call: TRBJ2-7; v_call: TRBV3-1; clone_size: few; cdr3_nt: TGTGCCAGCAGCCAAGTGGGACTAGCCAGACGCGAGCAGTACTTC; cdr3_aa: CASSQVGLARREQYF
d_call: NA; j_call: TRBJ1-4; v_call: TRBV20-1; clone_size: few; cdr3_nt: TGCAGTGCTCGCGGGACACCTGCGGCTAATGAAAAACTGTTTTTT; cdr3_aa: CSARGTPAANEKLFF
d_call: NA; j_call: TRBJ2-5; v_call: TRBV29-1; clone_size: few; cdr3_nt: TGCAGCGTTGCACTAGCAGCGACCCAGTACTTC; cdr3_aa: CSVALAATQYF
d_call: NA; j_call: TRBJ1-6; v_call: TRBV6-1; clone_size: many; cdr3_nt: TGTGCCAGCAGTGAAGGGCTCGAAAATTCACCCCTCCACTTT; cdr3_aa: CASSEGLENSPLHF
d_call: TRBD2; j_call: TRBJ2-1; v_call: TRBV18; clone_size: NA; cdr3_nt: TGTGCCAGCTCCCTTGGACTAGCGGGGGAGGATGAGCAGTTCTTC; cdr3_aa: CASSLGLAGEDEQFF
d_call: TRBD1; j_call: TRBJ2-1; v_call: TRBV11-2; clone_size: many; cdr3_nt: TGTGCCAGCAGCGAAAGGACAGGGGCGTACAATGAGCAGTTCTTC; cdr3_aa: CASSERTGAYNEQFF
d_call: TRBD1; j_call: TRBJ1-5; v_call: TRBV20-1; clone_size: many; cdr3_nt: TGCAGTGCTTTCCGACAGGGGGAGGATCAGCCCCAGCATTTT; cdr3_aa: CSAFRQGEDQPQHF
d_call: NA; j_call: TRBJ2-3; v_call: TRBV12-3/TRBV12-4; clone_size: once; cdr3_nt: TGTGCCAGCGGTCTCGGCGGAGGGGGCTCAGATACGCAGTATTTT; cdr3_aa: CASGLGGGGSDTQYF
d_call: NA; j_call: TRBJ2-2; v_call: TRBV7-2; clone_size: many; cdr3_nt: TGTGCCAGCAGCTTATTCGGGGAGCTGTTTTTT; cdr3_aa: CASSLFGELFF
d_call: NA; j_call: TRBJ2-2; v_call: TRBV19; clone_size: few; cdr3_nt: TGTGCCAGTAGTAGGGGACAAGGGATGACCGGGGAGCTGTTTTTT; cdr3_aa: CASSRGQGMTGELFF
d_call: NA; j_call: TRBJ1-2; v_call: TRBV6-1; clone_size: NA; cdr3_nt: TGTGCCAGCAGTACAGGCGGCGTCTATGGCTACACCTTC; cdr3_aa: CASSTGGVYGYTF
d_call: TRBD1; j_call: TRBJ2-5; v_call: TRBV5-1; clone_size: NA; cdr3_nt: TGCGCCAGCAGCTTGGATGCAGGGGGCCAAGAGACCCAGTACTTC; cdr3_aa: CASSLDAGGQETQYF
d_call: NA; j_call: TRBJ2-3; v_call: TRBV20-1; clone_size: many; cdr3_nt: TGCAGTGCTAGGGCGGGGAGCACAGATACGCAGTATTTT; cdr3_aa: CSARAGSTDTQYF
d_call: NA; j_call: TRBJ2-5; v_call: TRBV7-8; clone_size: many; cdr3_nt: TGTGCCAGCAGCTTAGGTCGCGCGGGCACTGTGGCCCAGTACTTC; cdr3_aa: CASSLGRAGTVAQYF
d_call: TRBD2; j_call: TRBJ2-7; v_call: TRBV7-9; clone_size: many; cdr3_nt: TGTGCCAGCAGCCTCAAATGGGGGTCCGCTAGCGGGGGGGGCGAGCAGTACTTC; cdr3_aa: CASSLKWGSASGGGEQYF
d_call: TRBD1; j_call: TRBJ2-7; v_call: TRBV6-5; clone_size: many; cdr3_nt: TGTGCCAGCAGTTACGACCGGGACAGAGCCTACGAGCAGTACTTC; cdr3_aa: CASSYDRDRAYEQYF
d_call: TRBD1; j_call: TRBJ2-3; v_call: TRBV11-3; clone_size: many; cdr3_nt: TGTGCCAGCAGCTTAGGATACACAGGGGGAGTAACAGATACGCAGTATTTT; cdr3_aa: CASSLGYTGGVTDTQYF
d_call: NA; j_call: TRBJ1-6; v_call: TRBV7-2; clone_size: many; cdr3_nt: TGTGCCAGCAGCCTACGCCCGAGGACAGTTATTTCACCCCTCCACTTT; cdr3_aa: CASSLRPRTVISPLHF
d_call: TRBD2; j_call: TRBJ2-5; v_call: TRBV6-5; clone_size: many; cdr3_nt: TGTGCCAGCAGTTACGGGGGACTAGCGGGAGGCTTCCAAGAGACCCAGTACTTC; cdr3_aa: CASSYGGLAGGFQETQYF